This TCR beta chain was recovered during a study of blood T cell repertoires in COVID-19. About the study: Samples representing acute and convalescent COVID-19 were sourced from the United States, Italy and Spain. PBMCs, B-cell-depleted T cells, or T cells provided the cDNA or gDNA that made up the material.

Original processing methods: How many nucleated cells were present was estimated from reference gene primer amplification. This table comes from immunoSEQ multiplex PCR, and its TCRdb copy is limited to in-frame clones, with some not included. V, J and clone size are those of that table, while D and trimming were read from the DNA. The profile shows about 240,000 clones, more than 75% of them singletons. Germline CDR1 DFQATT, CDR2 SNEGSKA (reference sequence). CDR3 size: 15 residues. Trimming removed 3 bases at V and 3 bases at J, with 15 bases between. The sequence derives from an older woman with active or convalescent COVID-19. The sequencing input was peripheral blood. This rearrangement joins TRBV20-1 to TRBJ2-1; tentative D call: TRBD1 (5 bases). The CDR3 nucleotides are TGCAGTGCTAGTAGGACACTTACCGGCTACAATGAGCAGTTCTTC. It yields the protein CSASRTLTGYNEQFF.